This entry describes one TCR beta chain. The record originates from a study of shared clonotypes between healthy human individuals. From CD4+ cells came CD45RA+ naive and CD45RA-negative memory subsets. J lost 0 bases, V lost 6 bases, and 11 bases had no gene match. Germline-derived CDR1 and CDR2 are PRHDT and FYEKMQ (reference sequence). This CDR3 contains 18 residues. The assay was immunoSEQ multiplex PCR, and TCRdb's table has in-frame clones only and misses some. The repertoire holds roughly 530,000 clones, with roughly 95% as singletons. The sequencing sample was made of naive CD4+ T cells sorted from blood. This sample's subset: CD45RA+ positively selected. This receptor was obtained from a woman aged 25 to 39 in good health. V and J are TRBV13 and TRBJ2-1; TRBD2 agrees at 10 bases. CDR3 region: CASRPLAGAKSSYNEQFF. As DNA, the CDR3 is TGTGCCAGCAGACCTCTAGCGGGAGCGAAGAGCTCCTACAATGAGCAGTTCTTC.